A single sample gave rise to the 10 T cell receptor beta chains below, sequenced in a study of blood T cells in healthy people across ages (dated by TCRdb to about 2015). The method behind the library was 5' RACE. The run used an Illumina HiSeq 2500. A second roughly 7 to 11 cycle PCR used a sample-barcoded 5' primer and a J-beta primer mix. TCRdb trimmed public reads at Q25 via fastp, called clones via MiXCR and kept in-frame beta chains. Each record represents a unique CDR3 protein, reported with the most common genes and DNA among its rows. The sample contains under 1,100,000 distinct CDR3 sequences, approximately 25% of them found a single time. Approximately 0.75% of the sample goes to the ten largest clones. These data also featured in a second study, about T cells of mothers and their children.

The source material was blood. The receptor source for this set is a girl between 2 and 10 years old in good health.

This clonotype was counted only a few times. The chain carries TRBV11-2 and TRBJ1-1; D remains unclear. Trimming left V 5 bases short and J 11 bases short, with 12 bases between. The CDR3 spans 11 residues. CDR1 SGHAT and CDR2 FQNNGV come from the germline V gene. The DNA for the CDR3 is TGTGCCAGCAGCATTAGGGCGATGGCTTTCTTT. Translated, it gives CASSIRAMAFF. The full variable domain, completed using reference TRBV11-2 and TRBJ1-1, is EAGVAQSPRYKIIEKRQSVAFWCNPISGHATLYWYQQILGQGPKLLIQFQNNGVVDDSQLPKDRFSAERLKGVDSTLKIQPAKLEDSAVYLCASSIRAMAFFGQGTRLTVV.

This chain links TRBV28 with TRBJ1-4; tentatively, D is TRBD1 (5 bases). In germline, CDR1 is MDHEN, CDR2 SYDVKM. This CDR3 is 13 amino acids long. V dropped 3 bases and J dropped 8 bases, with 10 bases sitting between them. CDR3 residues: CASSLGQGEKLFF. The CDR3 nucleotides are TGTGCCAGCAGTTTGGGGCAGGGAGAAAAACTGTTTTTT.

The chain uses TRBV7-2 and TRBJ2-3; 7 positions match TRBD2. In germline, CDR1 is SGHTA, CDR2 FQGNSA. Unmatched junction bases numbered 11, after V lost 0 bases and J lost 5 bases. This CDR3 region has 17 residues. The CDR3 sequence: CASSLASASGPLDTQYF. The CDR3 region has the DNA TGTGCCAGCAGCTTAGCTTCGGCTAGCGGTCCCTTAGATACGCAGTATTTT.

The CDR3 loop reads CASSLNTGTTYEQYF. In nucleotides, the CDR3 is TGTGCCAGCAGCCTAAACACCGGGACAACTTACGAGCAGTACTTC. This chain links TRBV7-9 with TRBJ2-7; TRBD1 might be the D (6 bases). This CDR3 is built from 15 residues. Germline assignment: CDR1 SEHNR and CDR2 FQNEAQ (reference sequence). Trimming pared 5 bases from V and 4 bases from J, leaving 18 bases between.

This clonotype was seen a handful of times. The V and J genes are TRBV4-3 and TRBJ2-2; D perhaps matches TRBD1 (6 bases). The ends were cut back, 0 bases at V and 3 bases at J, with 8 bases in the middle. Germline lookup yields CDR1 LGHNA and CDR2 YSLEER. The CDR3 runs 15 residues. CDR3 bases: TGCGCCAGCAGCCAAGAGGACAGATACACCGGGGAGCTGTTTTTT. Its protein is CASSQEDRYTGELFF.

This CDR3 reads CASSFPQDSDEQYF. Here the CDR3 DNA reads TGTGCCAGCAGTTTCCCCCAGGACTCGGACGAGCAGTACTTC. The chain employs TRBV12-3 or TRBV12-4 and TRBJ2-1; TRBD2 is a possible D gene (5 bases). The J call may not be correct, given that the DNA end is closer to TRBJ2-7. The CDR3 has 14 residues.

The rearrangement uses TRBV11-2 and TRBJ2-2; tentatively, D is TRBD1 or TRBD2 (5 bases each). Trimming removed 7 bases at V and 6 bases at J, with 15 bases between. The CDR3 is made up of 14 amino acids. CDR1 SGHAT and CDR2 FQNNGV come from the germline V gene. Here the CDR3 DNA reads TGTGCCAGCATCCCCGGGGCAAGACCCGGGGAGCTGTTTTTT. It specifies CASIPGARPGELFF.

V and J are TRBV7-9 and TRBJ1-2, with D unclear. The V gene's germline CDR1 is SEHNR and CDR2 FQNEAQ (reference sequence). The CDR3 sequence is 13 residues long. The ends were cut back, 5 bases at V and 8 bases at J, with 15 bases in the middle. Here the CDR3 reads CASSPGRGIGYTF. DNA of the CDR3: TGTGCCAGCAGCCCCGGGCGAGGGATAGGCTACACCTTC.

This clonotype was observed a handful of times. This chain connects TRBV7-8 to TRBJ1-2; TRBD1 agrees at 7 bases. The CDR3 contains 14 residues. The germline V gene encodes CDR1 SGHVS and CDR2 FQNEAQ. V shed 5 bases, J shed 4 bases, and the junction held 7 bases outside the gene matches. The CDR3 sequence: CASSGRDSLYGYTF. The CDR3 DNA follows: TGTGCCAGCAGCGGCCGGGACAGTCTCTATGGCTACACCTTC.

The CDR3 DNA reads as TGTGCCAGCAGTTTAGGACAGGTCAGAAATCAGCCCCAGCATTTT. This translates into CASSLGQVRNQPQHF. The rearrangement links TRBV12-3 or TRBV12-4 to TRBJ1-5, with D possibly TRBD1 on 6 matching bases. The CDR3 extends over 15 amino acids. V was pared by 1 base and J by 4 bases, with 11 bases between.